The 28 T cell receptor beta chains reported below all come from one sample, sequenced in a study of blood T cell repertoires in COVID-19. Data came from immunoSEQ multiplex PCR; TCRdb stores just in-frame clones and leaves some out. The sample yields 150,000 or so clones, 80% to 85% seen once. Sequencing used peripheral blood. The receptor source for this set is a man between 18 and 29 years old with active or convalescent COVID-19.

V is TRBV12-5 and J is TRBJ2-3; D may be TRBD1 (5 bases). Germline-derived CDR1 and CDR2 are LGHNT and FRNRAP. Trimming left V 1 base short and J 0 bases short, with 11 bases between. This CDR3 is built from 16 residues. The CDR3 is CASGLGTQVSTDTQYF. The CDR3 DNA follows: TGTGCTAGTGGTTTGGGGACACAGGTTAGCACAGATACGCAGTATTTT.

The rearrangement links TRBV30 to TRBJ2-1, with no clear D. Germline-derived CDR1 and CDR2 are GTSNPN and SVGIG (reference sequence). V was cut by 0 bases and J by 10 bases, with 10 bases left in between. This CDR3 comprises 12 residues. The CDR3 here is CAWSVLGGEQFF. CDR3 DNA sequence: TGTGCCTGGAGTGTACTCGGCGGAGAGCAGTTCTTC.

The chain employs TRBV6-6 and TRBJ2-7, with TRBD1 matching 9 bases. Germline V lookup: CDR1 MNHNY, CDR2 SVGAGI (reference sequence). This CDR3 is built from 14 residues. Trimming removed 7 bases from V and 1 base from J; junction bases left unmatched: 5. The CDR3 here is CASTRTGVSYEQYF. In nucleotides, the CDR3 is TGTGCCAGCACCCGGACAGGGGTTTCCTACGAGCAGTACTTC.

The J gene is TRBJ2-1, the V gene TRBV5-1, with 12 nucleotides matching TRBD2. The CDR3 is made up of 16 amino acids. V lost 2 bases to trimming and J lost 8 bases; unmatched junction nucleotides: 8. The germline V gene encodes CDR1 SGHRS and CDR2 YFSETQ. The CDR3: CASSFSTSGGYDEQFF. The CDR3 DNA is TGCGCCAGCAGCTTCTCTACTAGCGGGGGGTACGATGAGCAGTTCTTC.

The chain joins TRBV4-1 to TRBJ2-5, with TRBD1 as a possible D gene (5 bases). Germline CDR1 and CDR2: MGHRA and YSYEKL. The V end was cut by 3 bases, the J end by 1 base, with 9 bases between. The CDR3 spans 14 residues. The CDR3 reads CASSHQGFQETQYF. For the CDR3, the DNA is TGCGCCAGCAGCCATCAGGGTTTCCAAGAGACCCAGTACTTC.

V and J are TRBV18 and TRBJ2-3; maybe TRBD2 (5 bases). The germline CDR1 and CDR2 sequences are KGHSH and LQKENI. CDR3 size: 16 residues. Trimming removed 2 bases from V and 2 bases from J, with 14 bases in between. CDR3 coding DNA: TGTGCCAGCTCACCAGGAGGCGCCAGATCCACAGATACGCAGTATTTT. It translates to CASSPGGARSTDTQYF.

The CDR3 DNA reads as TGTGCCAGCAGTTCCGGGACAACCAACACTGAAGCTTTCTTT. This translates into CASSSGTTNTEAFF. The rearrangement joins TRBV27 to TRBJ1-1, with D possibly TRBD1 on 6 matching bases. CDR3 length: 14 amino acids. V was trimmed by 4 bases and J by 2 bases, leaving 11 bases between them. In germline, CDR1 is MNHEY, CDR2 SMNVEV (reference sequence).

The chain employs TRBV7-8 and TRBJ2-6; maybe TRBD1 (6 bases). Germline CDR1 and CDR2: SGHVS and FQNEAQ. The CDR3 sequence is 15 residues long. The CDR3 sequence is CAEGQILSGANVLTF. The CDR3 DNA reads as TGTGCTGAAGGACAGATACTCTCTGGGGCCAACGTCCTGACTTTC. Filled out from reference TRBV7-8 and TRBJ2-6, the complete variable domain reads GAGVSQSPRYKVAKRGQDVALRCDPISGHVSLFWYQQALGQGPEFLTYFQNEAQLDKSGLPSDRFFAERPEGSVSTLKIQRTQQEDSAVYLCAEGQILSGANVLTFGAGSRLTVL.

V usage is TRBV7-3 and J usage is TRBJ2-7, with D perhaps TRBD2 (5 bases). This CDR3 has 15 amino acids. V dropped 1 base and J dropped 2 bases, with 12 bases sitting between them. From germline, CDR1 is SGHTA and CDR2 FQGTGA. Here the CDR3 DNA reads TGTGCCAGCAGCTTAAGTGGACGGGGTCCCTACGAGCAGTACTTC. Translation: CASSLSGRGPYEQYF.

The chain carries TRBV27 and TRBJ1-2, with 9 bases lining up with TRBD1. CDR1 and CDR2 (germline): MNHEY, SMNVEV (reference sequence). V lost 5 bases to trimming and J lost 6 bases; unmatched junction nucleotides: 13. CDR3 size: 16 residues. The CDR3 sequence: CASSPTGGEPLNGYTF. CDR3 DNA sequence: TGTGCCAGCAGTCCGACAGGGGGAGAACCCCTTAATGGCTACACCTTC.

V and J are TRBV4-1 and TRBJ1-4, with 10 bases matching TRBD1. This CDR3 comprises 14 residues. The trim removed 4 bases at V and 6 bases at J, leaving 2 bases unmatched. Germline assignment: CDR1 MGHRA and CDR2 YSYEKL. The CDR3 region has the DNA TGCGCCAGCAGCCCGGGACAGGGGCATGAAAAACTGTTTTTT. Translation gives CASSPGQGHEKLFF.

V is TRBV24-1 and J is TRBJ1-2, with TRBD1 matching over 10 bases. The germline gives CDR1 KGHDR, CDR2 SFDVKD. Trimming cost V 4 bases and J 8 bases; bases outside gene matches: 6. The CDR3 length is 14 residues. The CDR3 sequence is CATSDRDRGYGYTF. The CDR3 region has the DNA TGTGCCACCAGTGACAGGGACAGGGGTTACGGCTACACCTTC.

The chain uses TRBV6-1 and TRBJ2-1; D ambiguous. V gave up 2 bases and J gave up 9 bases, with 14 bases separating them. Germline assignment: CDR1 MNHNS and CDR2 SASEGT. The CDR3 totals 14 residues. CDR3 loop: CASSEKPEIFEQFF. The DNA of the CDR3 is TGTGCCAGCAGTGAAAAACCCGAGATTTTTGAGCAGTTCTTC.

The J gene is TRBJ2-7, the V gene TRBV10-3; D might be TRBD1 (6 bases). With 11 bases removed from V and 3 bases from J, the gap between germline ends came to 17 bases. This CDR3 region has 13 residues. The V gene's germline CDR1 is ENHRY and CDR2 SYGVKD. CDR3 sequence reads: CAVAQGPYYEQYF. The CDR3 bases are TGTGCCGTCGCGCAGGGGCCATACTACGAGCAGTACTTC.

The CDR3 sequence is CASSTRGDIQYF. The CDR3 nucleotides are TGTGCCAGCAGCACCAGGGGAGACATTCAGTACTTC. The chain joins TRBV13 to TRBJ2-4; TRBD1 might be the D (6 bases). Trimming pared 5 bases from V and 8 bases from J, leaving 10 bases between. Germline-derived CDR1 and CDR2 are PRHDT and FYEKMQ (reference sequence). The CDR3 is 12 amino acids.

The chain employs TRBV7-2 and TRBJ2-5; 9 bases line up with TRBD1. V lost 5 bases, J lost 4 bases, and 8 bases stayed unmatched. The CDR3 has 15 residues. Germline V gives CDR1 SGHTA, CDR2 FQGNSA. As DNA, the CDR3 is TGTGCCAGCAGCATCGGGACAGGGCAGCTAGAGACCCAGTACTTC. It is translated as CASSIGTGQLETQYF. Full variable domain (remainder filled in from reference TRBV7-2 and TRBJ2-5): GAGVSQSPSNKVTEKGKDVELRCDPISGHTALYWYRQSLGQGLEFLIYFQGNSAPDKSGLPSDRFSAERTGGSVSTLTIQRTQQEDSAVYLCASSIGTGQLETQYFGPGTRLLVL.

This clone was counted between two and nine times. The chain couples TRBV25-1 to TRBJ2-1, with D possibly matching TRBD1 (5 bases). Germline CDR1 reads MGHDK; CDR2 reads SYGVNS. The CDR3 is made up of 14 amino acids. Trimming removed 2 bases at V and 4 bases at J, with 9 bases between. In nucleotides, the CDR3 is TGTGCCAGCAGTGAAAAGAACAGGTACAATGAGCAGTTCTTC. As protein: CASSEKNRYNEQFF.

This chain links TRBV3-1 (or the pseudogene TRBV3-2) with TRBJ2-2; maybe TRBD2 (5 bases). Germline V gene lookup returns CDR1 LGHDT and CDR2 YNNKEL (reference sequence). Deletions cut 3 bases from V and 1 base from J, with 6 bases between. The CDR3 is made up of 14 amino acids. The DNA for the CDR3 is TGTGCCAGCAGCCAGGGAGTGAACACCGGGGAGCTGTTTTTT. Translation: CASSQGVNTGELFF.

The chain couples TRBV6-5 to TRBJ1-1; 7 bases are a match to TRBD1. The CDR3 is made up of 15 amino acids. With V trimmed by 6 bases and J by 0 bases, 7 bases remained unmatched. The germline gives CDR1 MNHEY, CDR2 SVGAGI. CDR3 bases: TGTGCCAGCAGGTATCAGGGGACAGTGAACACTGAAGCTTTCTTT. Its translation is CASRYQGTVNTEAFF.

A single count supports this clone. The chain couples TRBV13 to TRBJ1-6; no clear D. V was clipped by 1 base and J by 1 base, with 14 bases between them. CDR1 is PRHDT, CDR2 FYEKMQ, per germline (reference sequence). This CDR3 region has 18 residues. The CDR3 here is CASSLVGSRGSYNSPLHF. CDR3 nucleotide sequence: TGTGCCAGCAGCTTAGTTGGATCAAGAGGGTCCTATAATTCACCCCTCCACTTT.

The chain combines TRBV9 with TRBJ2-2, with 10 bases matching TRBD1. This CDR3 region has 16 residues. Germline-derived CDR1 and CDR2 are SGDLS and YYNGEE. J was trimmed by 7 bases and V by 0 bases; bases with no gene match: 6. CDR3 region: CASSVGQGAFRGELFF. The DNA for the CDR3 is TGTGCCAGCAGCGTAGGACAGGGGGCTTTTCGCGGGGAGCTGTTTTTT.

The chain employs TRBV11-3 and TRBJ2-1, with 8 bases fitting TRBD2. Germline V gene sequence: CDR1 SGHNT, CDR2 YENEEA. This CDR3 spans 15 amino acids. Trimming took 1 base from V and 5 from J; bases not matched to a gene: 4. CDR3 bases: TGTGCCAGCAGCTTAGTTGCGGGGGGTCACAATGAGCAGTTCTTC. Translated, it gives CASSLVAGGHNEQFF.

The V call is TRBV15, the J call TRBJ2-2; D is unclear. V shed 0 bases and J shed 3 bases, with 11 bases lying between them. CDR3 length equals 16 residues. Per the germline V gene, CDR1 is LNHNV and CDR2 is YYDKDF (reference sequence). Here the CDR3 reads CATSRDGRLHTGELFF. The CDR3 nucleotides are TGTGCCACCAGCAGAGATGGCAGATTACACACCGGGGAGCTGTTTTTT.

This clone was counted once. The chain is built from TRBV4-1 and TRBJ2-4; the match to TRBD2 covers 15 bases. CDR1 and CDR2 (germline): MGHRA, YSYEKL. Losses at the gene ends were 1 base for V and 0 bases for J; bases not matched to a gene: 7. The CDR3 sequence is 20 residues long. As DNA, the CDR3 is TGCGCCAGCAGCCAAGCCCTAGGACTAGCGGGGGGGTTAGCCAAAAACATTCAGTACTTC. Amino acid sequence: CASSQALGLAGGLAKNIQYF.

The CDR3 sequence: CASSLGGDEQFF. The CDR3 DNA follows: TGTGCCAGCAGCTTAGGAGGAGATGAGCAGTTCTTC. V gene TRBV11-3 combines with J gene TRBJ2-1; D is uncertain. The V gene lost 1 base and the J gene lost 8 bases, with 6 bases spanning the gap. The CDR3 has 12 residues. Germline lookup yields CDR1 SGHNT and CDR2 YENEEA.

V usage is TRBV29-1 and J usage is TRBJ2-7; 12 positions agree with TRBD2. V dropped 3 bases and J dropped 0; count of bases not matched to a gene: 21. The CDR3 totals 21 residues. Germline CDR1 reads SQVTM; CDR2 reads ANQGSEA. The CDR3 bases are TGCAGCGTTGATTCAGGGGGCGGGGGACTAGCGGGCCAAGGGGCCTCCTACGAGCAGTACTTC. Its translation is CSVDSGGGGLAGQGASYEQYF.

This clone was found a few times. V and J are TRBV4-2 and TRBJ1-6, with 9 bases fitting TRBD1. The CDR3 loop spans 16 amino acids. Trimming removed 4 bases from V and 6 bases from J; junction bases left unmatched: 7. Germline V gives CDR1 LGHNA, CDR2 YNFKEQ. CDR3 protein: CASSLDRGSGNSPLHF. CDR3 bases: TGTGCCAGCAGCCTGGACAGGGGTTCAGGTAATTCACCCCTCCACTTT.

The genes are TRBV28 and TRBJ2-3, with 8 bases aligning to TRBD2. Germline V gene lookup returns CDR1 MDHEN and CDR2 SYDVKM. This CDR3 contains 16 residues. V trimming: 6 bases; J trimming: 0 bases; junction bases outside the gene matches: 8. This CDR3 is CASRDLAGLSTDTQYF. CDR3 DNA sequence: TGTGCCAGCAGAGACCTAGCGGGCCTAAGCACAGATACGCAGTATTTT.